This T cell receptor (beta chain) was profiled in a study of blood T cell repertoires in COVID-19. In the original workflow: How many nucleated cells were present was estimated from reference gene primer amplification. Assay: immunoSEQ multiplex PCR; the TCRdb copy retains only in-frame clones and omits some. That table gives V, J and clone size, and the DNA gave D and trimming. This table has around 120,000 clones, about 75% appearing once. CDR1 SGHAT and CDR2 FQNNGV come from the germline V gene. This CDR3 region has 12 residues. Trimming removed 3 bases at V and 3 bases at J, with 5 bases between. The V and J genes are TRBV11-2 and TRBJ1-1; D is unresolved. The sequence came from a man older than 75 with acute or convalescent COVID-19. The sequenced material came from peripheral blood. The DNA for the CDR3 is TGTGCCAGCAGCTTTTCCTACACTGAAGCTTTCTTT. Protein sequence: CASSFSYTEAFF. The entire variable domain, with the rest obtained from reference TRBV11-2 and TRBJ1-1, is as follows: EAGVAQSPRYKIIEKRQSVAFWCNPISGHATLYWYQQILGQGPKLLIQFQNNGVVDDSQLPKDRFSAERLKGVDSTLKIQPAKLEDSAVYLCASSFSYTEAFFGQGTRLTVV.